This is a list of T cell receptor beta chains from one sample in a study of PD-1 blockade in classical Hodgkin lymphoma. Data came from immunoSEQ multiplex PCR; TCRdb stores just in-frame clones and leaves some out. The data hold about 30,000 clones, with about 86% observed a single time. The sample in question was CD4+ T cells from blood, obtained before the fourth cycle of nivolumab. The receptors were sampled from a human donor with classical Hodgkin lymphoma. Each CDR3 is given with its conserved first and last residue. Fields, in order: D gene, CDR3 length, clone size, V gene, J gene, CDR3 DNA, CDR3 protein. The D gene is left open where the match is weak. A row's size may be missing; if present it is once, few, many or a size class.

d_call: .
cdr3_length: 16
clone_size: .
v_call: TRBV6-1
j_call: TRBJ1-2
cdr3_nt: TGTGCCAGCAGTGAATTGGGTGGGGGTAGGCGCTATGGCTACACCTTC
cdr3_aa: CASSELGGGRRYGYTF

d_call: .
cdr3_length: 13
clone_size: .
v_call: TRBV15
j_call: TRBJ2-5
cdr3_nt: TGTGCCACCAGCAGAGTTGGGGACGAGACCCAGTACTTC
cdr3_aa: CATSRVGDETQYF

d_call: .
cdr3_length: 16
clone_size: .
v_call: TRBV6-6
j_call: TRBJ2-5
cdr3_nt: TGTGCCAGCAGTCCTCGTGCCGGGACAATACAAGAGACCCAGTACTTC
cdr3_aa: CASSPRAGTIQETQYF

d_call: TRBD1
cdr3_length: 14
clone_size: few
v_call: TRBV19
j_call: TRBJ1-6
cdr3_nt: TGTGCCAGTAGTATTAAGGCAGGGGGGTCACCCCTCCACTTT
cdr3_aa: CASSIKAGGSPLHF

d_call: TRBD1
cdr3_length: 21
clone_size: .
v_call: TRBV4-2
j_call: TRBJ1-1
cdr3_nt: TGTGCCAGCAGCCAATTCCTCCCGAAGACAGGGGGCTTATATTCGAACACTGAAGCTTTCTTT
cdr3_aa: CASSQFLPKTGGLYSNTEAFF

d_call: TRBD2
cdr3_length: 17
clone_size: .
v_call: TRBV9
j_call: TRBJ2-2
cdr3_nt: TGTGCCAGCAGCGTAGCGGCTAGCGGGAGGAACACCGGGGAGCTGTTTTTT
cdr3_aa: CASSVAASGRNTGELFF

d_call: .
cdr3_length: 16
clone_size: .
v_call: TRBV7-6
j_call: TRBJ2-3
cdr3_nt: TGTGCCAGCAGCCATGAACCCAGGGGCCGCACAGATACGCAGTATTTT
cdr3_aa: CASSHEPRGRTDTQYF

d_call: .
cdr3_length: 13
clone_size: .
v_call: TRBV15
j_call: TRBJ2-3
cdr3_nt: TGTGCCACCAGCAGAGATCCTGCCGATACGCAGTATTTT
cdr3_aa: CATSRDPADTQYF

d_call: .
cdr3_length: 13
clone_size: .
v_call: TRBV7-8
j_call: TRBJ2-5
cdr3_nt: TGTGCCAGCAGCTTAGGCCTCGGAGAGACCCAGTACTTC
cdr3_aa: CASSLGLGETQYF

d_call: TRBD1
cdr3_length: 14
clone_size: .
v_call: TRBV11-2
j_call: TRBJ2-7
cdr3_nt: TGTGCCAGCAGCTCCCGGACAGGAGTATACGAGCAGTACTTC
cdr3_aa: CASSSRTGVYEQYF

d_call: .
cdr3_length: 13
clone_size: few
v_call: TRBV7-2
j_call: TRBJ1-5
cdr3_nt: TGTGCCAGCAGCTTAGTGCGGAGGAAGCCCCAGCATTTT
cdr3_aa: CASSLVRRKPQHF

d_call: .
cdr3_length: 15
clone_size: .
v_call: TRBV14
j_call: TRBJ2-7
cdr3_nt: TGTGCCAGCAGCCAAGACCCAGGGCGCTCCTACGAGCAGTACTTC
cdr3_aa: CASSQDPGRSYEQYF

d_call: .
cdr3_length: 15
clone_size: .
v_call: TRBV6-5
j_call: TRBJ2-3
cdr3_nt: TGTGCCAGCAGATCCAGCGGGTTAGGCACAGATACGCAGTATTTT
cdr3_aa: CASRSSGLGTDTQYF

d_call: .
cdr3_length: 16
clone_size: .
v_call: TRBV5-1
j_call: TRBJ2-1
cdr3_nt: TGCGCCAGCAGCTTGGGCCCGGCCGGGAGCTACAATGAGCAGTTCTTC
cdr3_aa: CASSLGPAGSYNEQFF

d_call: .
cdr3_length: 16
clone_size: .
v_call: TRBV6-5
j_call: TRBJ1-1
cdr3_nt: TGTGCCAGCAGTTCCCCGGGATCGCCGTCCAACACTGAAGCTTTCTTT
cdr3_aa: CASSSPGSPSNTEAFF

d_call: .
cdr3_length: 14
clone_size: .
v_call: TRBV4-1
j_call: TRBJ2-5
cdr3_nt: TGCGCCAGCAGCCAAGCTAACGGCCAAGAGACCCAGTACTTC
cdr3_aa: CASSQANGQETQYF

d_call: TRBD2
cdr3_length: 17
clone_size: .
v_call: TRBV2
j_call: TRBJ2-4
cdr3_nt: TGTGCCAGCAGTCCCCGACTAGCGGGGCTAGCCAAAAACATTCAGTACTTC
cdr3_aa: CASSPRLAGLAKNIQYF

d_call: TRBD1
cdr3_length: 13
clone_size: .
v_call: TRBV5-4
j_call: TRBJ2-1
cdr3_nt: TGTGCCAGCAGCTGGGACAGAAACAATGAGCAGTTCTTC
cdr3_aa: CASSWDRNNEQFF

d_call: TRBD2
cdr3_length: 17
clone_size: .
v_call: TRBV28
j_call: TRBJ2-1
cdr3_nt: TGTGCCAGCAGCATGGGGCTGCTAGCGGGAAGAGGCGATGAGCAGTTCTTC
cdr3_aa: CASSMGLLAGRGDEQFF

d_call: .
cdr3_length: 13
clone_size: .
v_call: TRBV27
j_call: TRBJ2-7
cdr3_nt: TGTGCCAGCAGCCAGCGGAGCTCCTACGAGCAGTACTTC
cdr3_aa: CASSQRSSYEQYF

d_call: TRBD1
cdr3_length: 17
clone_size: .
v_call: TRBV5-1
j_call: TRBJ2-6
cdr3_nt: TGCGCCAGCAGTCTACCGACAGGGGGACCTGGGGCCAACGTCCTGACTTTC
cdr3_aa: CASSLPTGGPGANVLTF

d_call: .
cdr3_length: 12
clone_size: .
v_call: TRBV28
j_call: TRBJ1-1
cdr3_nt: TGTGCCAGCAGTTTAAAGGACCGCGTACCTTTCTTT
cdr3_aa: CASSLKDRVPFF

d_call: .
cdr3_length: 12
clone_size: .
v_call: TRBV29-1
j_call: TRBJ2-5
cdr3_nt: TGCAGCGTTGACTCGTACCAAGAGACCCAGTACTTC
cdr3_aa: CSVDSYQETQYF

d_call: TRBD2
cdr3_length: 18
clone_size: .
v_call: TRBV4-1
j_call: TRBJ2-1
cdr3_nt: TGCGCCAGCAGCCAAGATCGGCTAGCGGGAGCCCCCTACAATGAGCAGTTCTTC
cdr3_aa: CASSQDRLAGAPYNEQFF

d_call: .
cdr3_length: 15
clone_size: once
v_call: TRBV5-1
j_call: TRBJ2-1
cdr3_nt: TGCGCCAGCAGCTTGGATCAGACCCTTTACAATGAGCAGTTCTTC
cdr3_aa: CASSLDQTLYNEQFF

d_call: TRBD2
cdr3_length: 15
clone_size: .
v_call: TRBV28
j_call: TRBJ2-2
cdr3_nt: TGTGCCAGCTTGCCTAGCGGGAGTAGTGGCGGGGAGCTGTTTTTT
cdr3_aa: CASLPSGSSGGELFF

d_call: .
cdr3_length: 15
clone_size: .
v_call: TRBV15
j_call: TRBJ1-1
cdr3_nt: TGTGCCACCAGCGCCCAATTGACAGTTAACACTGAAGCTTTCTTT
cdr3_aa: CATSAQLTVNTEAFF

d_call: .
cdr3_length: 14
clone_size: .
v_call: TRBV7-8
j_call: TRBJ2-7
cdr3_nt: TGTGCCAGCAGCTTAGCCCTCAGGGCCTACGAGCAGTACTTC
cdr3_aa: CASSLALRAYEQYF

d_call: .
cdr3_length: 16
clone_size: .
v_call: TRBV5-1
j_call: TRBJ2-2
cdr3_nt: TGCGCCAGCAGCTTGGCCGCAACTCACGGCACCGGGGAGCTGTTTTTT
cdr3_aa: CASSLAATHGTGELFF

d_call: TRBD2
cdr3_length: 15
clone_size: .
v_call: TRBV5-1
j_call: TRBJ2-4
cdr3_nt: TGCGCCAGCAGCTCCGGGGGGGCAGTGGGAAACATTCAGTACTTC
cdr3_aa: CASSSGGAVGNIQYF

d_call: .
cdr3_length: 14
clone_size: .
v_call: TRBV16
j_call: TRBJ1-1
cdr3_nt: TGTGCCAGCAGCCACTCGGGGGCCGGGACTGAAGCTTTCTTT
cdr3_aa: CASSHSGAGTEAFF

d_call: TRBD1
cdr3_length: 16
clone_size: .
v_call: TRBV5-4
j_call: TRBJ2-5
cdr3_nt: TGTGCCAGCAGCTACACAGGGGGCGAACCACAAGAGACCCAGTACTTC
cdr3_aa: CASSYTGGEPQETQYF

d_call: TRBD2
cdr3_length: 15
clone_size: once
v_call: TRBV27
j_call: TRBJ2-3
cdr3_nt: TGTGCCAGCAGATCTAGCGGGAGGGGCACAGATACGCAGTATTTT
cdr3_aa: CASRSSGRGTDTQYF

d_call: .
cdr3_length: 13
clone_size: .
v_call: TRBV18
j_call: TRBJ2-7
cdr3_nt: TGTGCCAGCTCAGGCCTTGACGCCCTGGAGCAGTACTTC
cdr3_aa: CASSGLDALEQYF

d_call: .
cdr3_length: 16
clone_size: .
v_call: TRBV7-2
j_call: TRBJ2-3
cdr3_nt: TGTGCCAGCAGCTTAGGTTTAGGGCCGAGCACAGATACGCAGTATTTT
cdr3_aa: CASSLGLGPSTDTQYF

d_call: TRBD1
cdr3_length: 15
clone_size: once
v_call: TRBV7-9
j_call: TRBJ2-3
cdr3_nt: TGTGCCAGCACCCCGGAGGACAGGAGCACAGATACGCAGTATTTT
cdr3_aa: CASTPEDRSTDTQYF

d_call: .
cdr3_length: 18
clone_size: .
v_call: TRBV27
j_call: TRBJ2-1
cdr3_nt: TGTGCCAGCAGTTTAGGGGCCCAGGGGTCCAACCGCTACAATGAGCAGTTCTTC
cdr3_aa: CASSLGAQGSNRYNEQFF

d_call: TRBD2
cdr3_length: 15
clone_size: .
v_call: TRBV7-4
j_call: TRBJ2-7
cdr3_nt: TGTGCCAGCAGCTTAGAGTTAGCGGGGGGCTACGAGCAGTACTTC
cdr3_aa: CASSLELAGGYEQYF

d_call: .
cdr3_length: 14
clone_size: .
v_call: TRBV15
j_call: TRBJ1-5
cdr3_nt: TGTGCCACCAGCAGATCACCTGCGCGGCAGCCCCAGCATTTT
cdr3_aa: CATSRSPARQPQHF

d_call: .
cdr3_length: 15
clone_size: .
v_call: TRBV4-1
j_call: TRBJ2-4
cdr3_nt: TGCGCCAGCAGCCAGGGCCGGGGCGGCAAAAACATTCAGTACTTC
cdr3_aa: CASSQGRGGKNIQYF

d_call: TRBD1
cdr3_length: 15
clone_size: .
v_call: TRBV19
j_call: TRBJ1-2
cdr3_nt: TGTGCCAGTAGCCCAACGGGACAGGGAATCTATGGCTACACCTTC
cdr3_aa: CASSPTGQGIYGYTF

d_call: TRBD1
cdr3_length: 14
clone_size: .
v_call: TRBV19
j_call: TRBJ1-1
cdr3_nt: TGTGCCAGTATGCGGACAGGGGCGAGCACTGAAGCTTTCTTT
cdr3_aa: CASMRTGASTEAFF

d_call: .
cdr3_length: 12
clone_size: .
v_call: TRBV2
j_call: TRBJ2-5
cdr3_nt: TGTGCCAGCACCACAGGGTTGGAGACCCAGTACTTC
cdr3_aa: CASTTGLETQYF

d_call: .
cdr3_length: 15
clone_size: .
v_call: TRBV5-1
j_call: TRBJ2-3
cdr3_nt: TGCGCCAGCAGCCTAGGGACTCCCTCCACAGATACGCAGTATTTT
cdr3_aa: CASSLGTPSTDTQYF

d_call: .
cdr3_length: 15
clone_size: .
v_call: TRBV15
j_call: TRBJ1-1
cdr3_nt: TGTGCCACCAGCAGAGGGGCGGGCATGAACACTGAAGCTTTCTTT
cdr3_aa: CATSRGAGMNTEAFF

d_call: TRBD2
cdr3_length: 16
clone_size: .
v_call: TRBV19
j_call: TRBJ2-1
cdr3_nt: TGTGCCAGTAGTCCTCCGGGGGGACGAACCCTGGGTGAGCAGTTCTTC
cdr3_aa: CASSPPGGRTLGEQFF

d_call: .
cdr3_length: 12
clone_size: .
v_call: TRBV7-2
j_call: TRBJ1-1
cdr3_nt: TGTGCCAGCAGTTCTGACGGTATTGTGGCTTTCTTT
cdr3_aa: CASSSDGIVAFF

d_call: TRBD1
cdr3_length: 16
clone_size: once
v_call: TRBV5-6
j_call: TRBJ1-2
cdr3_nt: TGTGCCAGCAGCTTGGGGGACAGGGGGGACCTCTATGGCTACACCTTC
cdr3_aa: CASSLGDRGDLYGYTF

d_call: TRBD1
cdr3_length: 15
clone_size: .
v_call: TRBV28
j_call: TRBJ1-1
cdr3_nt: TGTGCCAGCAGTCCCGGACAGGTTTGGCTTGCCGAAGCTTTCTTT
cdr3_aa: CASSPGQVWLAEAFF

d_call: .
cdr3_length: 16
clone_size: .
v_call: TRBV6-5
j_call: TRBJ1-1
cdr3_nt: TGTGCCAGCAGTTACTCGCTCGCCAGTGGGAACACTGAAGCTTTCTTT
cdr3_aa: CASSYSLASGNTEAFF

d_call: .
cdr3_length: 14
clone_size: few
v_call: TRBV7-9
j_call: TRBJ2-7
cdr3_nt: TGTGCCAGCAGCTTAGTGGAGGCAGTCCACGAGCAGTACTTC
cdr3_aa: CASSLVEAVHEQYF

d_call: TRBD1
cdr3_length: 15
clone_size: .
v_call: TRBV28
j_call: TRBJ2-7
cdr3_nt: TGTGCCAGCAGTTCCTCCGGGACAGGGAACTACGAGCAGTACTTC
cdr3_aa: CASSSSGTGNYEQYF